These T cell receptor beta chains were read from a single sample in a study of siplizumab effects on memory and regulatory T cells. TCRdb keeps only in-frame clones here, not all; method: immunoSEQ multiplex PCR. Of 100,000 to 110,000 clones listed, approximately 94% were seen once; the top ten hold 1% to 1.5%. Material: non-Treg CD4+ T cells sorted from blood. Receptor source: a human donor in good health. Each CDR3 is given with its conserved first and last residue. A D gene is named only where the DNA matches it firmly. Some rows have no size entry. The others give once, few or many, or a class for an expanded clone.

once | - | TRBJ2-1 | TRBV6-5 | TGTGCCAGCAGTTACAGGATCGGGTCAGAGCAGTTCTTC | CASSYRIGSEQFF
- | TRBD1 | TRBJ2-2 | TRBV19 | TGTGCCAGTATAGTCACAGGGGATACCGGGGAGCTGTTTTTT | CASIVTGDTGELFF
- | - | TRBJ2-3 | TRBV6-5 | TGTGCCAGCAGTTACTCGAAACGCAGATCCACAGATACGCAGTATTTT | CASSYSKRRSTDTQYF
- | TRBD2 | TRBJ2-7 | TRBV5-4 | TGTGCCAGCAGCTCCGGACTAGCGGGAAGATACGAGCAGTACTTC | CASSSGLAGRYEQYF
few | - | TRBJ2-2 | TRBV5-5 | TGTGCCAGCAGCTTGGATCTCAGCGTTTACACCGGGGAGCTGTTTTTT | CASSLDLSVYTGELFF
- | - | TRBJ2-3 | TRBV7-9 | TGTGCCAGCAGCGCAAGGACCATCCCGGATACGCAGTATTTT | CASSARTIPDTQYF
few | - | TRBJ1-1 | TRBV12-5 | TGTGCTAGTGGACGACAGGCATCGAACACTGAAGCTTTCTTT | CASGRQASNTEAFF
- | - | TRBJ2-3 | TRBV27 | TGTGCCAGCAGCGGCGGGTATACGCAGTATTTT | CASSGGYTQYF
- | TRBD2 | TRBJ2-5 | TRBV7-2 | TGTGCCAGCAGCTTAACTAGCGGTGCTAAAGGGGCCCAGTACTTC | CASSLTSGAKGAQYF
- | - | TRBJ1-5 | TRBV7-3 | TGTGCCAGCAGCTTAAGTGGCCATTTATATAGCAATCAGCCCCAGCATTTT | CASSLSGHLYSNQPQHF
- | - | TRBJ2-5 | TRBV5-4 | TGTGCCAGCAGCCCGGACAGCCAAGAGACCCAGTACTTC | CASSPDSQETQYF
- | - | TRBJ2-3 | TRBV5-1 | TGCGCCAGCAGCTTGGCAGCTAGGAACACAGATACGCAGTATTTT | CASSLAARNTDTQYF
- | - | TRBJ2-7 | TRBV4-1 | TGCGCCAGCAGCCAGGCAGGGCGGCTAGCCTCCTACGAGCAGTACTTC | CASSQAGRLASYEQYF
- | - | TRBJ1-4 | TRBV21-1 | TGTGCCAGCATCCGGGGATCCGGGAGAACTAATGAAAAACTGTTTTTT | CASIRGSGRTNEKLFF
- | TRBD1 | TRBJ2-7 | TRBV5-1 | TGCGCCAGCAGCTTGAGGGACAGACCCTACGAGCAGTACTTC | CASSLRDRPYEQYF
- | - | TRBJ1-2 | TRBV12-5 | TGTGCTAGTGGTTTGGTAGGGAAGGGGCGGGAAGGCTACACCTTC | CASGLVGKGREGYTF
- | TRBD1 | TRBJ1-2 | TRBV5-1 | TGCGCCAGCAGCCCAGGACAGGGCCACTATGGCTACACCTTC | CASSPGQGHYGYTF